This TCR beta chain was identified in a study of T-cell reconstitution after alpha-beta-depleted transplantation in children. Overall study findings and caveats: Reports say that about two months after transplant, the alpha-beta T cells came out of several hundred graft clones that had expanded.

A library of TCRbeta sequences, prepared with unique molecular identifiers, was generated. TCRdb processed the PCR reads anew with MiXCR; each CDR3 protein has one entry. There are fewer than 550,000 distinct CDR3 sequences in the sample; 10% to 12% occur only once, and roughly 15% lies in the top ten. As to this clonotype: The target antigen is unknown.

The V gene lost 6 bases and the J gene lost 1 base, with 9 bases spanning the gap. Germline lookup yields CDR1 SQVTM and CDR2 ANQGSEA. This CDR3 is built from 12 residues. V is TRBV29-1 and J is TRBJ1-1; unclear D gene. The material sequenced was PBMCs, mostly from graft donor cells, taken 180 days after TCRalphabeta/CD19-depleted stem cell transplant. The sequence came from a female patient aged 2-15 years who had a stem cell transplant for aplastic anemia, so the T cells may come from the graft donor. Written as DNA, the CDR3 is TGCAGCGTCCCAAGGGAGAACACTGAAGCTTTCTTT. This codes for CSVPRENTEAFF.